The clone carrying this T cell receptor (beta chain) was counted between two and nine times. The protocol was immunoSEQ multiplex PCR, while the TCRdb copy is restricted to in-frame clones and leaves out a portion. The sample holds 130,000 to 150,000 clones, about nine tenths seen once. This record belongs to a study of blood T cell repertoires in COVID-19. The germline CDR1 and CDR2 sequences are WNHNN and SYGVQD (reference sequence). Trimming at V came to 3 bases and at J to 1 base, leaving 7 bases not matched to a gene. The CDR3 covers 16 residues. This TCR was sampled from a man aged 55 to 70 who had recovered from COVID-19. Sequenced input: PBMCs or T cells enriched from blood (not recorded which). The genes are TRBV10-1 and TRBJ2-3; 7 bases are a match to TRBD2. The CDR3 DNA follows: TGCGCCAGCAGTGAACTCGCGGGGGTCGGCACAGATACGCAGTATTTT. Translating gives CASSELAGVGTDTQYF.